What follows are 29 T cell receptor beta chains derived from one specimen sequenced in a study of shared clonotypes between healthy human individuals. Sequenced by immunoSEQ multiplex PCR; TCRdb stores in-frame clones only, minus some. Of around 620,000 clones detected, about 95% appear once; the ten largest clones hold approximately 0.12%. The naive CD8 subset, CD45RO-negative cells positively selected for CCR7, excluded terminally differentiated effector memory CD45RA+ cells. Sequenced input: naive CD8+ T cells sorted from blood. Source of these receptors: a woman aged 25 to 39 in good health.

This chain joins TRBV6-6 and TRBJ1-2; 8 bases map to TRBD1. CDR3 length equals 11 residues. V shed 6 bases, J shed 7 bases, and the junction held 1 base outside the gene matches. Germline values: CDR1 MNHNY, CDR2 SVGAGI (reference sequence). The CDR3 nucleotides read TGTGCCAGCAGCACAGGGGGTGGCTACACCTTC. Translating it yields CASSTGGGYTF.

The chain combines TRBV2 with TRBJ2-7; TRBD1 agrees at 9 bases. Germline values: CDR1 SNHLY, CDR2 FYNNEI. This CDR3 comprises 16 residues. Trimming at V came to 4 bases and at J to 0 bases, leaving 7 bases not matched to a gene. The CDR3 DNA reads as TGTGCCAGCAGTGCGGGGACAGGGAAACACTCCTACGAGCAGTACTTC. Its translation is CASSAGTGKHSYEQYF.

The chain is built from TRBV4-1 and TRBJ2-1; 9 nucleotides align to TRBD2. After removal of 1 base from V and 0 bases from J, the junction contained 10 bases not matched to a gene. The CDR3 consists of 19 residues. Per germline, CDR1 MGHRA and CDR2 YSYEKL. The CDR3 DNA reads TGCGCCAGCAGCCAAGGGGGAAGCGGGAGGAAGAGCTCCTACAATGAGCAGTTCTTC. Its translation is CASSQGGSGRKSSYNEQFF.

This chain connects TRBV19 to TRBJ2-7, with D possibly TRBD1 on 6 matching bases. Germline CDR1 is LNHDA and CDR2 is SQIVND (reference sequence). V lost 7 bases to trimming and J lost 4 bases, with 11 bases between them. The CDR3 loop spans 12 amino acids. Here the CDR3 reads CASMGQLYEQYF. CDR3 sequence (DNA): TGTGCCAGTATGGGACAATTGTACGAGCAGTACTTC.

The chain has TRBV2 and TRBJ1-1; D may be TRBD1 (5 bases). The CDR3 extends over 11 amino acids. Germline values: CDR1 SNHLY, CDR2 FYNNEI. Trimming took 6 bases from V and 7 from J, leaving 9 bases between them. CDR3 nucleotide sequence: TGTGCCAGCAGGACAGTCATTGAAGCTTTCTTT. It encodes CASRTVIEAFF.

The chain uses TRBV2 and TRBJ2-7, with D maybe TRBD2 (6 bases). The length of the CDR3 is 14 residues. Germline-derived CDR1 and CDR2 are SNHLY and FYNNEI. V was clipped by 1 base and J by 4 bases, with 11 bases between them. The CDR3, as DNA: TGTGCCAGCAGTGAAGGCCGGGACTGGTACGAGCAGTACTTC. It yields the protein CASSEGRDWYEQYF.

The rearrangement uses TRBV19 and TRBJ1-1, with D possibly TRBD1 on 6 matching bases. The CDR3 consists of 14 residues. Germline-derived CDR1 and CDR2 are LNHDA and SQIVND (reference sequence). Trimming removed 10 bases from V and 3 bases from J, with 18 bases in between. The CDR3 is CATRWEGVYTEAFF. DNA of the CDR3: TGTGCCACCCGGTGGGAGGGGGTGTACACTGAAGCTTTCTTT.

This chain uses TRBV2 with TRBJ1-5; D perhaps matches TRBD1 (5 bases). V dropped 5 bases and J dropped 7 bases, with 12 bases sitting between them. Germline V gene data show CDR1 as SNHLY and CDR2 as FYNNEI. The CDR3 loop spans 13 amino acids. CDR3 bases: TGTGCCAGCAGTTCCGCAGGGACCCAGCCCCAGCATTTT. Encoded protein: CASSSAGTQPQHF. Supplemented by reference TRBV2 and TRBJ1-5, the full variable domain reads EPEVTQTPSHQVTQMGQEVILRCVPISNHLYFYWYRQILGQKVEFLVSFYNNEISEKSEIFDDQFSVERPDGSNFTLKIRSTKLEDSAMYFCASSSAGTQPQHFGDGTRLSIL.

This chain uses TRBV7-2 with TRBJ2-1, with D possibly TRBD2 on 6 matching bases. Trimming left V 1 base short and J 5 bases short, with 18 bases between. The CDR3 extends over 17 amino acids. CDR1 SGHTA and CDR2 FQGNSA come from the germline V gene. The CDR3 here is CASSLDWFRTTDNEQFF. Written as DNA, the CDR3 is TGTGCCAGCAGCTTAGATTGGTTTCGGACTACTGACAATGAGCAGTTCTTC.

The CDR3 DNA follows: TGTGCCAGCAGTCCTACCTTGACGGTCGACGACACCGGGGAGCTGTTTTTT. It codes for CASSPTLTVDDTGELFF. The rearrangement joins TRBV7-9 to TRBJ2-2, with D hard to call. The CDR3 totals 17 residues. Germline V gene lookup returns CDR1 SEHNR and CDR2 FQNEAQ (reference sequence). V shed 6 bases and J shed 3 bases, with 20 bases lying between them.

The genes are TRBV27 and TRBJ2-7; TRBD1 matches at 8 bases. There are 16 residues in the CDR3. Trimming at V came to 8 bases and at J to 5 bases, leaving 17 bases not matched to a gene. Germline-derived CDR1 and CDR2 are MNHEY and SMNVEV (reference sequence). CDR3 sequence: CASGRGTGTIFHEQYF. The CDR3 DNA is TGTGCCAGCGGACGCGGGACAGGTACTATTTTTCACGAGCAGTACTTC.

The chain couples TRBV19 to TRBJ2-3, with D hard to call. V was clipped by 3 bases and J by 5 bases, with 15 bases between them. There are 15 residues in the CDR3. Germline V gene lookup returns CDR1 LNHDA and CDR2 SQIVND (reference sequence). The CDR3 DNA follows: TGTGCCAGTAGTATGAACTATCGGTGGGGAGATACGCAGTATTTT. This gives the protein CASSMNYRWGDTQYF.

V usage is TRBV28 and J usage is TRBJ1-1; D might be TRBD1 (6 bases). The CDR3 is 12 residues long. The germline CDR1 and CDR2 sequences are MDHEN and SYDVKM. V lost 7 bases and J 6 bases, leaving 12 bases between the germline ends. The CDR3, as DNA: TGTGCCAGCAAACTACAGGGTTCTGAAGCTTTCTTT. Its translation: CASKLQGSEAFF.

V and J are TRBV28 and TRBJ1-2; D perhaps matches TRBD1 (5 bases). This CDR3 has 15 residues. Trimming stripped 6 bases from V and 3 bases from J, with 17 bases between. Germline loops: CDR1 MDHEN, CDR2 SYDVKM. CDR3 DNA sequence: TGTGCCAGCAGCCCTCGACGGGGACCCGACTATGGCTACACCTTC. Encoded protein: CASSPRRGPDYGYTF.

This CDR3 is CASSQVWPSGMETQYF. The DNA of the CDR3 is TGTGCCAGCAGCCAAGTTTGGCCTAGCGGGATGGAGACCCAGTACTTC. The chain has TRBV4-2 and TRBJ2-5; TRBD2 aligns across 9 bases. CDR3 size: 16 residues. Per the germline V gene, CDR1 is LGHNA and CDR2 is YNFKEQ. Losses at the gene ends were 1 base for V and 5 bases for J; bases not matched to a gene: 8.

Regarding this clone: Other nucleotide sequences from this sample produce the same CDR3. The rearrangement links TRBV27 to TRBJ2-1; tentative D call: TRBD1 (5 bases). V was pared by 3 bases and J by 5 bases, with 8 bases between. CDR3 size: 13 residues. CDR1 is MNHEY and CDR2 is SMNVEV in the germline V gene (reference sequence). CDR3 bases: TGTGCCAGCAGTTTGGGGCCGAACAATGAGCAGTTCTTC. Protein: CASSLGPNNEQFF.

This sequence joins TRBV5-4 and TRBJ2-5, with D perhaps TRBD2 (5 bases). V lost 4 bases and J 1 base, leaving 14 bases between the germline ends. Germline assignment: CDR1 SGHNT and CDR2 YYREEE (reference sequence). The CDR3 spans 15 residues. CDR3 in DNA: TGTGCCAGCAGCCCGGTGGGAGAGCTCCAAGAGACCCAGTACTTC. It codes for CASSPVGELQETQYF.

The gene calls are TRBV29-1 and TRBJ1-2, with D unresolved. The CDR3 length is 12 residues. Trimming left V 0 bases short and J 4 bases short, with 6 bases between. The germline gives CDR1 SQVTM, CDR2 ANQGSEA. The CDR3 loop reads CSVEEEGYGYTF. The CDR3 DNA reads TGCAGCGTTGAAGAGGAGGGCTATGGCTACACCTTC.

The chain uses TRBV29-1 and TRBJ2-1, with D tentatively TRBD2 (5 bases). Germline lookup yields CDR1 SQVTM and CDR2 ANQGSEA. Trimming shortened V by 4 bases and J by 2 bases, and 9 bases separated the two germline ends. This CDR3 has 13 amino acids. CDR3 bases: TGCAGCGTTGTTGAGAGGGCCTACAATGAGCAGTTCTTC. It specifies CSVVERAYNEQFF.

The rearrangement links TRBV5-6 to TRBJ1-1; the D is unclear. The CDR3 sequence is 13 residues long. V lost 7 bases and J 5 bases, leaving 15 bases between the germline ends. CDR1 SGHDT and CDR2 YYEEEE come from the germline V gene. CDR3 loop: CASAGVMATEAFF. The DNA for the CDR3 is TGTGCCAGCGCCGGGGTCATGGCGACTGAAGCTTTCTTT.

This clone was seen just once. The chain is built from TRBV2 and TRBJ2-1; 7 nucleotides line up with TRBD1. This CDR3 is 17 amino acids long. Germline V gene data show CDR1 as SNHLY and CDR2 as FYNNEI. The trim removed 6 bases at V and 7 bases at J, leaving 18 bases unmatched. In nucleotides, the CDR3 is TGTGCCAGCAGCGGGACAGCTACGATTTCCCATCCTAATGAGCAGTTCTTC. As protein: CASSGTATISHPNEQFF.

The CDR3 DNA is TGTGCCAGTAGCCCGGACAGGCTCAAAAACATTCAGTACTTC. It yields the protein CASSPDRLKNIQYF. The chain employs TRBV19 and TRBJ2-4, with TRBD1 identical over 7 bases. After removal of 6 bases from V and 3 bases from J, the junction contained 5 bases not matched to a gene. The germline CDR1 and CDR2 sequences are LNHDA and SQIVND (reference sequence). The CDR3 spans 14 residues.

V is TRBV11-2 and J is TRBJ2-2; D is possibly TRBD2 (7 bases). Germline assignment: CDR1 SGHAT and CDR2 FQNNGV. This CDR3 is built from 18 residues. The V and J ends lost 4 bases and 1 base respectively, with 19 bases between them. The CDR3 loop is CASSSWGAGARNTGELFF. CDR3 in DNA: TGTGCCAGCAGCTCATGGGGTGCGGGGGCTAGGAACACCGGGGAGCTGTTTTTT.

This clone has just one count. The rearrangement joins TRBV28 to TRBJ1-2; TRBD1 is a possible D gene (6 bases). The CDR3 length is 13 residues. V lost 6 bases and J lost 8, with 16 bases in between. The germline CDR1 and CDR2 sequences are MDHEN and SYDVKM. The CDR3 spells CASSLTGWNGYTF. In DNA form, the CDR3 reads TGTGCCAGCAGCCTCACAGGGTGGAACGGCTACACCTTC.

The chain employs TRBV11-2 and TRBJ2-5; D remains ambiguous. This CDR3 has 14 amino acids. V was shortened by 6 bases and J by 1 base, with 12 bases between the two germline ends. CDR1 and CDR2 from the germline V gene are SGHAT and FQNNGV. The CDR3 region is CASSSWAVQETQYF. The CDR3 DNA reads as TGTGCCAGCAGTTCCTGGGCGGTCCAAGAGACCCAGTACTTC. The full variable domain, rest sourced from reference TRBV11-2 and TRBJ2-5, is EAGVAQSPRYKIIEKRQSVAFWCNPISGHATLYWYQQILGQGPKLLIQFQNNGVVDDSQLPKDRFSAERLKGVDSTLKIQPAKLEDSAVYLCASSSWAVQETQYFGPGTRLLVL.

V is TRBV7-9 and J is TRBJ2-3; D gene ambiguous. V was clipped by 1 base and J by 1 base, with 15 bases between them. Germline CDR1 reads SEHNR; CDR2 reads FQNEAQ (reference sequence). The CDR3 consists of 17 residues. Here the CDR3 reads CASSLVGQARGTDTQYF. CDR3 bases: TGTGCCAGCAGCTTAGTAGGGCAGGCCCGGGGCACAGATACGCAGTATTTT.

This chain links TRBV7-6 with TRBJ2-1, with a weak D call TRBD2 (5 bases). Deletions cut 5 bases from V and 2 bases from J, with 10 bases between. From germline, CDR1 is SGHVS and CDR2 FNYEAQ. CDR3 length equals 14 residues. The CDR3 loop reads CASSPSGTYNEQFF. In DNA form, the CDR3 reads TGTGCCAGCAGCCCCTCGGGAACCTACAATGAGCAGTTCTTC. Drawing the rest from reference TRBV7-6 and TRBJ2-1, the complete variable domain is GAGVSQSPRYKVTKRGQDVALRCDPISGHVSLYWYRQALGQGPEFLTYFNYEAQQDKSGLPNDRFSAERPEGSISTLTIQRTEQRDSAMYRCASSPSGTYNEQFFGPGTRLTVL.

As concerns this clone: Additional DNA sequences in this sample encode the identical CDR3. V and J are TRBV15 and TRBJ2-7, with D hard to call. Trimming removed 4 bases from V and 4 bases from J, with 5 bases in between. The CDR3 is 11 residues long. In germline, CDR1 is LNHNV, CDR2 YYDKDF (reference sequence). This CDR3 is CATSNAYEQYF. The CDR3 bases are TGTGCCACCAGCAACGCTTACGAGCAGTACTTC.

The rearrangement links TRBV28 to TRBJ1-6; D may be TRBD1 (5 bases). The CDR3 sequence is 15 residues long. Germline V gene data show CDR1 as MDHEN and CDR2 as SYDVKM. Trimming took off 6 bases at V and 0 bases at J, with 9 bases between the two ends. The CDR3 here is CASRDTSSYNSPLHF. For the CDR3, the DNA is TGTGCCAGCAGGGACACCAGCTCCTATAATTCACCCCTCCACTTT.